Following are 16 T cell receptor beta chains from one sample sequenced in a study of neurological immune-mediated disorders. TCRdb reprocessed the 5' RACE reads via MiXCR and lists one record per CDR3 protein. The sample yields 45,000 to 65,000 distinct CDR3 sequences, roughly 4.3% seen once. What was sequenced was PBMCs. All receptors derive from a man in his forties or fifties with multiple sclerosis.

This clonotype was recorded many times. The chain couples TRBV28 to TRBJ2-7; the D is unclear. The V end was cut by 3 bases, the J end by 3 bases, with 18 bases between. There are 16 residues in the CDR3. Germline CDR1 is MDHEN and CDR2 is SYDVKM. The CDR3 DNA is TGTGCCAGCAGTTTGAGTATAGAGGAGAAGCGCTACGAGCAGTACTTC. It specifies CASSLSIEEKRYEQYF.

This clonotype was seen many times. V gene TRBV11-2 combines with J gene TRBJ2-4; weak D call: TRBD1 (6 bases). This CDR3 has 14 amino acids. Deletions cut 5 bases from V and 6 bases from J, with 14 bases between. The germline gives CDR1 SGHAT, CDR2 FQNNGV. The CDR3 nucleotides read TGTGCCAGCAGCCAGGGGCTGGGGCGAAACATTCAGTACTTC. As protein: CASSQGLGRNIQYF.

This clonotype has at least ten counts. This chain uses TRBV20-1 with TRBJ1-1; D is perhaps TRBD1 (5 bases). The CDR3 spans 13 residues. The germline V and J ends were trimmed by 3 bases and 1 base, with 9 bases remaining between them. Germline CDR1 DFQATT, CDR2 SNEGSKA (reference sequence). CDR3 nucleotides: TGCAGTGCTAGGGTCCAGGGGAACACTGAAGCTTTCTTT. It yields the protein CSARVQGNTEAFF.

This clonotype was seen at least ten times. The gene calls are TRBV20-1 and TRBJ1-6; D call uncertain. Trimming pared 5 bases from V and 1 base from J, leaving 24 bases between. There are 19 residues in the CDR3. Germline CDR1 is DFQATT and CDR2 is SNEGSKA (reference sequence). The CDR3 DNA sequence: TGCAGTGCTTACGAGCTGGTGCCAGGCCGAAGGTCCTATAATTCACCCCTCCACTTT. Its translation is CSAYELVPGRRSYNSPLHF.

This clonotype was seen repeatedly, ten times or more. The V gene is TRBV20-1, the J gene TRBJ1-5, with a tentative D call TRBD1 (5 bases). This CDR3 is 17 amino acids long. The V gene lost 1 base and the J gene lost 5 bases, with 21 bases spanning the gap. Germline values: CDR1 DFQATT, CDR2 SNEGSKA (reference sequence). The CDR3 nucleotides are TGCAGTGCTAGAGGGCAGACAGTTGGGGCCCTCTATCAGCCCCAGCATTTT. It specifies CSARGQTVGALYQPQHF.

This clonotype was seen repeatedly, ten times or more. The chain carries TRBV5-6 and TRBJ2-3, with 7 bases aligning to TRBD1. Unmatched junction bases numbered 4, after V lost 1 base and J lost 2 bases. CDR3 length equals 15 residues. Germline V gene sequence: CDR1 SGHDT, CDR2 YYEEEE. The CDR3 nucleotides are TGTGCCAGCAGCTTGAGACAGGGCGACACAGATACGCAGTATTTT. Its translation: CASSLRQGDTDTQYF.

This clonotype has just a few counts. This sequence joins TRBV6-4 and TRBJ2-3; D not certain. This CDR3 spans 13 amino acids. The V end lost 0 bases, the J end lost 2 bases, and 3 bases lay between the germline ends. Per germline, CDR1 MRHNA and CDR2 SNTAGT. CDR3 loop: CASSDSNTDTQYF. The CDR3 DNA follows: TGTGCCAGCAGTGACTCTAACACAGATACGCAGTATTTT.

The chain uses TRBV27 and TRBJ1-3, with a possible D match to TRBD1 (6 bases). Trimming cost V 5 bases and J 2 bases, with 16 bases left between them. Per the germline V gene, CDR1 is MNHEY and CDR2 is SMNVEV (reference sequence). The CDR3 covers 16 residues. The CDR3 reads CASSPLWRTAGNTIYF. In DNA, the CDR3 is TGTGCCAGCAGTCCTCTTTGGAGGACAGCTGGAAACACCATATATTTT.

This clonotype was counted between two and nine times. V is TRBV5-1 and J is TRBJ2-1, with unresolved D. Germline assignment: CDR1 SGHRS and CDR2 YFSETQ. The CDR3 loop spans 14 amino acids. V lost 6 bases and J lost 0, with 10 bases in between. CDR3 amino acids: CASNPASSYNEQFF. CDR3 sequence (DNA): TGCGCCAGCAATCCAGCCAGCTCCTACAATGAGCAGTTCTTC.

This clonotype was recorded many times. The chain couples TRBV12-3 or TRBV12-4 to TRBJ1-5; no reliable D call. Trimming took 3 bases from V and 7 from J, leaving 10 bases between them. There are 13 residues in the CDR3. The CDR3 bases are TGTGCCAGCAGTTTTGGAGAGAAACAGCCCCAGCATTTT. Translation gives CASSFGEKQPQHF.

This clonotype was detected ten times or more. This chain uses TRBV25-1 with TRBJ2-3; D uncertain. CDR3 length: 14 residues. The germline V and J ends were trimmed by 6 bases and 0 bases, with 10 bases remaining between them. Germline V gene sequence: CDR1 MGHDK, CDR2 SYGVNS. The CDR3 region is CASRVDGSTDTQYF. The CDR3 nucleotides are TGTGCCAGCAGGGTAGATGGTAGCACAGATACGCAGTATTTT. Variable domain in full (rest from reference TRBV25-1 and TRBJ2-3): EADIYQTPRYLVIGTGKKITLECSQTMGHDKMYWYQQDPGMELHLIHYSYGVNSTEKGDLSSESTVSRIRTEHFPLTLESARPSHTSQYLCASRVDGSTDTQYFGPGTRLTVL.

This clonotype was detected ten times or more. The chain employs TRBV12-3 or TRBV12-4 and TRBJ1-6, with TRBD1 as a possible D gene (5 bases). CDR3 length: 15 residues. V was clipped by 3 bases and J by 13 bases, with 19 bases between them. CDR3 sequence: CASSLVGGARMPLHF. CDR3 DNA sequence: TGTGCCAGCAGTTTGGTTGGTGGGGCTCGAATGCCCCTCCACTTT.

This clonotype was counted between two and nine times. The chain joins TRBV4-1 to TRBJ1-1, with 8 nucleotides matching TRBD1. J was trimmed by 5 bases and V by 6 bases; bases with no gene match: 14. CDR3 length: 16 residues. CDR1 is MGHRA, CDR2 YSYEKL, per germline. The CDR3 DNA sequence: TGCGCCAGCAGTCAATCGCGACAGGGGAGGGGGACTGAAGCTTTCTTT. Its translation: CASSQSRQGRGTEAFF.

This clonotype was detected only a few times. The chain is built from TRBV5-1 and TRBJ1-5; D perhaps matches TRBD1 (5 bases). The V end lost 1 base, the J end lost 1 base, and 9 bases lay between the germline ends. Germline lookup yields CDR1 SGHRS and CDR2 YFSETQ. CDR3 length: 15 amino acids. CDR3 amino acids: CASSLWGGSNQPQHF. CDR3 nucleotides: TGCGCCAGCAGCTTGTGGGGGGGGAGCAATCAGCCCCAGCATTTT. Full variable domain (outside the CDR3, taken from reference TRBV5-1 and TRBJ1-5): KAGVTQTPRYLIKTRGQQVTLSCSPISGHRSVSWYQQTPGQGLQFLFEYFSETQRNKGNFPGRFSGRQFSNSRSEMNVSTLELGDSALYLCASSLWGGSNQPQHFGDGTRLSIL.

This clonotype has just a few counts. The gene calls are TRBV20-1 and TRBJ2-1; TRBD2 is a possible D gene (6 bases). CDR1 is DFQATT, CDR2 SNEGSKA, per germline (reference sequence). The V and J ends lost 3 bases and 6 bases respectively, with 18 bases between them. CDR3 length: 15 amino acids. As DNA, the CDR3 is TGCAGTGCTAGTAAGTCGTCCCGGGGGTTCAATGAGCAGTTCTTC. It encodes CSASKSSRGFNEQFF.

The gene calls are TRBV7-8 and TRBJ2-2, with TRBD1 matching over 8 bases. The CDR3 is 16 residues long. The germline CDR1 and CDR2 sequences are SGHVS and FQNEAQ. The junction had 5 bases not matched to a gene; V was cut back by 5 bases and J by 0 bases. CDR3 loop: CASSLTGAANTGELFF. CDR3 bases: TGTGCCAGCAGCCTGACAGGGGCGGCGAACACCGGGGAGCTGTTTTTT.